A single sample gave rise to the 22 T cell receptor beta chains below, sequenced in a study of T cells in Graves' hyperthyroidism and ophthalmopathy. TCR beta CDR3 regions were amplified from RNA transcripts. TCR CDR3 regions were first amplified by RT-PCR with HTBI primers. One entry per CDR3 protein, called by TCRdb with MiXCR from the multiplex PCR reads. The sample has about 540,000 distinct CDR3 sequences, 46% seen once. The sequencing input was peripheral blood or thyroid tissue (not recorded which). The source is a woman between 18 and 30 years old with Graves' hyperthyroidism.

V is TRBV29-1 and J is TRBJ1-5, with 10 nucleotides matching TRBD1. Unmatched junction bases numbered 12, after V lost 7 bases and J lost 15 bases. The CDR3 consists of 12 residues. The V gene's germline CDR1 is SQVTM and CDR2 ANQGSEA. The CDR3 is CSAGQGGQVRHF. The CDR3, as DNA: TGCAGCGCTGGACAGGGGGGCCAGGTTAGGCATTTT.

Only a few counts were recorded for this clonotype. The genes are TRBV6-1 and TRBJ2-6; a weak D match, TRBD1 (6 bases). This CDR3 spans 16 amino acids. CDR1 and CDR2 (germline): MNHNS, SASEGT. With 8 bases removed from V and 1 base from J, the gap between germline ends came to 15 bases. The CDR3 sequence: CASSAADRSGANVLTF. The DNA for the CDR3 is TGTGCCAGCTCCGCTGCGGACAGATCTGGGGCCAACGTCCTGACTTTC.

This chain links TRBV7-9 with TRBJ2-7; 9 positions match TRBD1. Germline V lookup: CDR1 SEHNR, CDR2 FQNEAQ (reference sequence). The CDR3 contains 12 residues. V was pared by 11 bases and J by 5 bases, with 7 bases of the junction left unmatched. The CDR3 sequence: CAVRDRDHEQYF. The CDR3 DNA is TGTGCCGTCCGGGACAGGGACCACGAGCAGTACTTC.

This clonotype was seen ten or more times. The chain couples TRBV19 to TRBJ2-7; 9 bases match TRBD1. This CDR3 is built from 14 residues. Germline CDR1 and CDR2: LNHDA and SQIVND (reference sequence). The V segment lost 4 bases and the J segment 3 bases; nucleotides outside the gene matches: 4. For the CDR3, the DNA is TGTGCCAGTAGTAGGACAGGGGCTAACTACGAGCAGTACTTC. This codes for CASSRTGANYEQYF.

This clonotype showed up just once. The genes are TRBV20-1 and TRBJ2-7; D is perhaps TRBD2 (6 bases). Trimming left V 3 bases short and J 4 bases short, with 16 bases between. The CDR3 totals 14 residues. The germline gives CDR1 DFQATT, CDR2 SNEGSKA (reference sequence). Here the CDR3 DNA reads TGCAGTGCTAGCTCCGGGACTTTCGGATACGAGCAGTACTTC. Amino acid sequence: CSASSGTFGYEQYF.

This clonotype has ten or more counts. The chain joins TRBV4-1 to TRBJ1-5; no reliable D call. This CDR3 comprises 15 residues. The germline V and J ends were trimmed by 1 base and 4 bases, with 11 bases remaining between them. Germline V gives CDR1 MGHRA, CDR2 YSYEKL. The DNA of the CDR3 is TGCGCCAGCAGCCAAGCCCGAGGGAGGAATCAGCCCCAGCATTTT. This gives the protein CASSQARGRNQPQHF.

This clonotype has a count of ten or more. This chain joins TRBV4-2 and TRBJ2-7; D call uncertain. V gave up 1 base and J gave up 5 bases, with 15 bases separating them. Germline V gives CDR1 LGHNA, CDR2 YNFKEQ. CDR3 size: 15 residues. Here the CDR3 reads CASSQVSYLEDEQYF. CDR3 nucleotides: TGTGCCAGCAGCCAAGTGTCGTACCTCGAGGACGAGCAGTACTTC.

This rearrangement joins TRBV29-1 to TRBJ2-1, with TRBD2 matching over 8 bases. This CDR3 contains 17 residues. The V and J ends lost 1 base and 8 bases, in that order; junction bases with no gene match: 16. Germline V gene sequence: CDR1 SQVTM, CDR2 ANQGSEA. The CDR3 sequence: CSVEVGVGAGGLYEQFF. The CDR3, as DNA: TGCAGCGTTGAAGTGGGGGTCGGGGCGGGAGGATTGTATGAGCAGTTCTTC.

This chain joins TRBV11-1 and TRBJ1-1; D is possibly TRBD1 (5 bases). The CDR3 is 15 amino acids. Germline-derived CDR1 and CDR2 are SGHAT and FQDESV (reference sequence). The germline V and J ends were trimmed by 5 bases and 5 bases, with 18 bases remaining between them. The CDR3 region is CASSSVERGRTEAFF. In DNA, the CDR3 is TGTGCCAGCAGCAGCGTTGAAAGGGGTCGTACTGAAGCTTTCTTT.

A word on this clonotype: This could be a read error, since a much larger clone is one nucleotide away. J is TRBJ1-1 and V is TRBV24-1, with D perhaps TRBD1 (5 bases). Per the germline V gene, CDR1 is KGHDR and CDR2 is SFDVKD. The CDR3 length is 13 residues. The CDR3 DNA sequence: TGTGCCGCCAGGGCTCATAAGAACACTGAAGCTTTCTTT. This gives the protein CAARAHKNTEAFF.

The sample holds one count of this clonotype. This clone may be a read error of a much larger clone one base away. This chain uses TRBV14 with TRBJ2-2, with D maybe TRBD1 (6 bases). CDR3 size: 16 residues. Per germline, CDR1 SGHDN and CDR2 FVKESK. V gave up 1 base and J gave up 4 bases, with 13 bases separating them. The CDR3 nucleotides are TGTGCCAGCAGCCAAGTAGTCAGGGGAAGCACCGGGGAGCTGTTTTTT. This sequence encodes CASSQVVRGSTGELFF.

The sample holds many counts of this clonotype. The CDR3 DNA reads TGTGCCAGCAGCCCTGGGGGCCTGGCGGATCGGAACACCGGGGAGCTGTTTTTT. Amino acids: CASSPGGLADRNTGELFF. This chain connects TRBV5-6 to TRBJ2-2, with a tentative D call TRBD1 (6 bases). The CDR3 sequence is 18 residues long. Germline CDR1 reads SGHDT; CDR2 reads YYEEEE. Trimming took off 4 bases at V and 1 base at J, with 20 bases between the two ends.

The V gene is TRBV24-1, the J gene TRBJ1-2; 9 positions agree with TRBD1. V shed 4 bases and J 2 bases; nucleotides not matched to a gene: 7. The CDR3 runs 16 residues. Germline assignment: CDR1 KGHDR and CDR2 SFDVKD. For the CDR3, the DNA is TGTGCCACCAGTGAGTCCGGGACAGGGAACAACTATGGCTACACCTTC. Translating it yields CATSESGTGNNYGYTF.

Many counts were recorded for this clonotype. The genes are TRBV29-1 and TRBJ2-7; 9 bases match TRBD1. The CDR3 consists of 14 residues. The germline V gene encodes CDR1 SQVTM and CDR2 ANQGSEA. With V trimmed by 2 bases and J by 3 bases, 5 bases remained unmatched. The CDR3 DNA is TGCAGCGTTGAATTGCCGGGACAGGGCTACGAGCAGTACTTC. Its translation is CSVELPGQGYEQYF.

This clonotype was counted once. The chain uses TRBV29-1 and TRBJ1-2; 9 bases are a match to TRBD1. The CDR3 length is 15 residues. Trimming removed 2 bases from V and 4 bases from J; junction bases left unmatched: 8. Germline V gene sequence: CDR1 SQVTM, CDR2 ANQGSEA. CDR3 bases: TGCAGCGTTGAAAGCGGGTGGACAGGGGCCTATGGCTACACCTTC. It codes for CSVESGWTGAYGYTF. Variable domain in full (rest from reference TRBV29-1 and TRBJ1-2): SAVISQKPSRDICQRGTSLTIQCQVDSQVTMMFWYRQQPGQSLTLIATANQGSEATYESGFVIDKFPISRPNLTFSTLTVSNMSPEDSSIYLCSVESGWTGAYGYTFGSGTRLTVV.

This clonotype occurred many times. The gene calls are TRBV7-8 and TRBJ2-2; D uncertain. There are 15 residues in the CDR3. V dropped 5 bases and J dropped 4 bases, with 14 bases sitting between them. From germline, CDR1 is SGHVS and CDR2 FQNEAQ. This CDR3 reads CASSSSGSLTGELFF. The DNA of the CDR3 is TGTGCCAGCAGCAGCAGTGGGTCCCTCACCGGGGAGCTGTTTTTT. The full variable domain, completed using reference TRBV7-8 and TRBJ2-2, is GAGVSQSPRYKVAKRGQDVALRCDPISGHVSLFWYQQALGQGPEFLTYFQNEAQLDKSGLPSDRFFAERPEGSVSTLKIQRTQQEDSAVYLCASSSSGSLTGELFFGEGSRLTVL.

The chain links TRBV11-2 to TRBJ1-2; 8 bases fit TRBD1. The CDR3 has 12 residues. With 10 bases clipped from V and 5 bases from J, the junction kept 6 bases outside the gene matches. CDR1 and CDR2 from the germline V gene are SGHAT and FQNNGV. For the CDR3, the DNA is TGTGCCACCGCGGACAGGGAATATGGCTACACCTTC. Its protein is CATADREYGYTF.

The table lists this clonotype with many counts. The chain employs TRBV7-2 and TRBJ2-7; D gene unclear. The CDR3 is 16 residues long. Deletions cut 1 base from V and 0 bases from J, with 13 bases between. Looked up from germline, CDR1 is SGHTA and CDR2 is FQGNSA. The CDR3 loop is CASSLVSQKSSYEQYF. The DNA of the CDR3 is TGTGCCAGCAGCTTAGTTAGCCAGAAGAGCTCCTACGAGCAGTACTTC. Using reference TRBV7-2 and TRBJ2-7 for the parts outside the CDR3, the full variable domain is GAGVSQSPSNKVTEKGKDVELRCDPISGHTALYWYRQSLGQGLEFLIYFQGNSAPDKSGLPSDRFSAERTGGSVSTLTIQRTQQEDSAVYLCASSLVSQKSSYEQYFGPGTRLTVT.

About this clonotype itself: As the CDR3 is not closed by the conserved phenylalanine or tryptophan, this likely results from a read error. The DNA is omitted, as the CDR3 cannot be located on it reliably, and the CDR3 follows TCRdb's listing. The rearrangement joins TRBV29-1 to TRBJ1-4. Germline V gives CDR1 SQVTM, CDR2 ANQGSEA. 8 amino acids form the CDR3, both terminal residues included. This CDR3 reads CSVRSVNY.

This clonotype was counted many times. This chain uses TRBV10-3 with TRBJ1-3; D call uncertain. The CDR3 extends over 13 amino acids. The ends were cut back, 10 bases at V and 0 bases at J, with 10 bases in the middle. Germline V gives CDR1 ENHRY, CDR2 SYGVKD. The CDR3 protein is CATTPLSGNTIYF. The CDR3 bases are TGTGCCACAACACCCCTCTCTGGAAACACCATATATTTT.

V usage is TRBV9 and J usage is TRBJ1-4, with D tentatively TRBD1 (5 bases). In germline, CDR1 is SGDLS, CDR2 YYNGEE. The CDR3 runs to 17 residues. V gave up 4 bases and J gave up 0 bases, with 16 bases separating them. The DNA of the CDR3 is TGTGCCAGCAGCCCGGGACCCGTCGATGCAACTAATGAAAAACTGTTTTTT. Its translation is CASSPGPVDATNEKLFF.

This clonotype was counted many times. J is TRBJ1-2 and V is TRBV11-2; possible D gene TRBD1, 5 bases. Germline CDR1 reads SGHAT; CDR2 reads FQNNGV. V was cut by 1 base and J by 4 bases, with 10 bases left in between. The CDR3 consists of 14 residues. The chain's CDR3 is CASSLGGGGYGYTF. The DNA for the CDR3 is TGTGCCAGCAGCTTAGGTGGGGGGGGCTATGGCTACACCTTC.